These T cell receptor beta chains were read from a single sample in a study of CD8+CD57+ T cells in acquired aplastic anemia. One entry per CDR3 protein, called by TCRdb with MiXCR from the reads. The repertoire holds some 220,000 distinct CDR3 sequences, with about 37% as singletons. The sample comprised sorted CD4+, CD8+, or CD8+CD57+ T cells (not recorded which) from PBMCs. Receptors were obtained from a human donor in good health, serving as a control. The CDR3 runs from the conserved cysteine through the conserved F or W. The D gene is left open where the match is weak. Only part of the rows carry a size: once, few, many, or a class if the clone is expanded.

J	size	V	D	DNA	CDR3
TRBJ2-4	few	TRBV5-1	NA	TGCGCCAGCAGGGGTGGTTTAAACATTCAGTACTTC	CASRGGLNIQYF
TRBJ2-3	many	TRBV2	NA	TGTGCCAGCAGTGAAGGATGGGTTGGAACAGATACGCAGTATTTT	CASSEGWVGTDTQYF
TRBJ1-5	NA	TRBV7-9	TRBD1	TGTGCCAGCAGTCTAACCGGGACAGGCTGGCAGCCCCAGCATTTT	CASSLTGTGWQPQHF
TRBJ2-1	NA	TRBV11-2	TRBD2	TGTGCCAGCAGCTTCGAGACTAGCGGGAGTGAGCAGTTCTTC	CASSFETSGSEQFF
TRBJ1-2	many	TRBV29-1	TRBD1	TGCAGCGTTGAATTGATGACAGGGGGAAACTATGGCTACACCTTC	CSVELMTGGNYGYTF
TRBJ1-1	many	TRBV24-1	NA	TGTGCCACCAGTGATGCCAGGGGAACGAACACTGAAGCTTTCTTT	CATSDARGTNTEAFF
TRBJ2-5	many	TRBV12-3/TRBV12-4	NA	TGTGCCAGCAGTTTGGAGGGGACCCAGTACTTC	CASSLEGTQYF
TRBJ2-5	many	TRBV5-1	TRBD2	TGCGCCAGCAGCTTGATTCTAGCGGGGGGGCCGGGAGAGACCCAGTACTTC	CASSLILAGGPGETQYF
TRBJ2-2	many	TRBV14	NA	TGTGCCAGCAGCCAAGATCTAAGGGTGAACACCGGGGAGCTGTTTTTT	CASSQDLRVNTGELFF
TRBJ1-1	NA	TRBV3-1	NA	TGTGCCAGCAGCAAAGGACAGTGGGGAAACACTGAAGCTTTCTTT	CASSKGQWGNTEAFF
TRBJ1-5	NA	TRBV10-2	TRBD1	TGCGCCAGCAGTGAGTCAACAGGGGTTCAGCCCCAGCATTTT	CASSESTGVQPQHF
TRBJ1-1	few	TRBV7-8	NA	TGTGCCAGCAGCTTAGTAATCGCCGTCGCAGTCCACACTGAAGCTTTCTTT	CASSLVIAVAVHTEAFF
TRBJ1-2	many	TRBV20-1	NA	TGCAGTGCTAGAGAGGCAGGGCGGGTAGGGGGCTACACCTTC	CSAREAGRVGGYTF
TRBJ2-5	NA	TRBV7-2	NA	TGTGCCACCATGGGGGCGCGTGAGACCCAGTACTTC	CATMGARETQYF
TRBJ2-2	NA	TRBV4-2	TRBD2	TGTGCCAGCAGCCGTTACACTAGCGCCCTGAACACCGGGGAGCTGTTTTTT	CASSRYTSALNTGELFF
TRBJ2-7	NA	TRBV19	TRBD1	TGTGCCAGTAGTATGAAGGGGGACAGGGCCTCCTACGAGCAGTACTTC	CASSMKGDRASYEQYF
TRBJ1-5	NA	TRBV12-5	NA	TGTGCTAGTGGTTTGGTACAGGGACAAGAGCCCCAGCATTTT	CASGLVQGQEPQHF
TRBJ1-6	NA	TRBV11-1	NA	TGCGCCAGCAGCTTAGATGCTACAGGGAGTGATTCACCCCTCCACTTT	CASSLDATGSDSPLHF
TRBJ2-5	few	TRBV5-1	TRBD1	TGCGCCAGCAGCTTGGCCCCCCCCGGGACAGGGGGAGAGACCCAGTACTTC	CASSLAPPGTGGETQYF
TRBJ1-2	NA	TRBV20-1	TRBD1	TGCAGTGCTACCCACGGGACAGGGGGCGATCTGGGCTACACCTTC	CSATHGTGGDLGYTF
TRBJ2-7	many	TRBV19	TRBD2	TGTGCCAGTAGTATAAACTGGGGCGGGAGCTACGAGCAGTACTTC	CASSINWGGSYEQYF
TRBJ2-3	few	TRBV5-1	TRBD2	TGCGCCAGCAGCCCACTAGCGGGGTGGGATGATACGCAGTATTTT	CASSPLAGWDDTQYF
TRBJ2-1	NA	TRBV6-1	NA	TGTGCCAGCAGTCGCCGCGGGGAGGTAGGCAGGTTAGCGGATGAGCAGTTCTTC	CASSRRGEVGRLADEQFF
TRBJ1-5	NA	TRBV19	NA	TGTGCCAGTAGTACAGGGGAAGGCCAGCCCCAGCATTTC	CASSTGEGQPQHF
TRBJ2-3	NA	TRBV7-9	NA	TGTGCCAGCAGCAACAGCAGGGATACGCAGTATTTT	CASSNSRDTQYF
TRBJ1-2	many	TRBV7-9	NA	TGTGCCAGCAGCTCACTCGGAGGAAAGGATGGCTACACCTTC	CASSSLGGKDGYTF
TRBJ2-2	NA	TRBV24-1	TRBD2	TGTGCCACCAGTGACATTTATAGCGGGACGAACACCGGGGAGCTGTTTTTT	CATSDIYSGTNTGELFF
TRBJ2-7	NA	TRBV10-3	NA	TGTGCCACCAAGAGAGGTCACATAACCTACGAGCAGTACTTC	CATKRGHITYEQYF
TRBJ1-2	few	TRBV11-1	NA	TGTGCCAGCAGCGGCCTATCTTCGGGTGGGCGGACAGCGCCTCGGGACTATGGCTACACCTTC	CASSGLSSGGRTAPRDYGYTF
TRBJ1-6	NA	TRBV7-9	TRBD1	TGTGCCAGCAGCCCTGACAGGGGGGGATCACCCCTCCACTTT	CASSPDRGGSPLHF
TRBJ2-7	many	TRBV5-1	TRBD2	TGCGCCAGCAGCCCTCTAGCGGGGAGCTCCTACGAGCAGTACTTC	CASSPLAGSSYEQYF